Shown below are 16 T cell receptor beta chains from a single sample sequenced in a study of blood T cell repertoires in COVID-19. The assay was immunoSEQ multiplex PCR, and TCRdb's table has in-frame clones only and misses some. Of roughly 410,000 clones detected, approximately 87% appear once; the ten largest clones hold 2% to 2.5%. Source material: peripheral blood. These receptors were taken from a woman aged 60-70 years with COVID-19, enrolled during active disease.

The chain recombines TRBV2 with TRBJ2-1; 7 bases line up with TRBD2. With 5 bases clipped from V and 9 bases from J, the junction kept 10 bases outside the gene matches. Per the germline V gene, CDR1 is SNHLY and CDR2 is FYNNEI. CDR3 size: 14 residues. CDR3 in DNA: TGTGCCAGCAGTCCGACTAGCTGGGTTGGTGAGCAGTTCTTC. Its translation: CASSPTSWVGEQFF.

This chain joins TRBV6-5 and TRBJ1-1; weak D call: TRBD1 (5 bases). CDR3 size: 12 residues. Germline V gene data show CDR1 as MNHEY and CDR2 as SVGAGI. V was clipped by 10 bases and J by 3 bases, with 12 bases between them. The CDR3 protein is CATDWGDTEAFF. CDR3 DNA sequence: TGTGCCACAGACTGGGGGGACACTGAAGCTTTCTTT.

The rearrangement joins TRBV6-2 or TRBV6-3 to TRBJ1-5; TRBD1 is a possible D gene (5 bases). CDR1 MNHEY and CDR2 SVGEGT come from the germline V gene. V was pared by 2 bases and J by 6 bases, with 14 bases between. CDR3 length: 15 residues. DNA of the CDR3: TGTGCCAGCAGTTACGGCCAGGTCCAGGGTCAGCCCCAGCATTTT. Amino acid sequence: CASSYGQVQGQPQHF.

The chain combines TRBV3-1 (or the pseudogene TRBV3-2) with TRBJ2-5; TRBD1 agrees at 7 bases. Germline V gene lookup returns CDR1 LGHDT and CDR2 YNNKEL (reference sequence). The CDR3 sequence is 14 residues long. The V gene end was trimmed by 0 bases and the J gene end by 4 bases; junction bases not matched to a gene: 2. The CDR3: CASSQDHRGETQYF. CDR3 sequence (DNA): TGTGCCAGCAGCCAAGATCACAGGGGAGAGACCCAGTACTTC.

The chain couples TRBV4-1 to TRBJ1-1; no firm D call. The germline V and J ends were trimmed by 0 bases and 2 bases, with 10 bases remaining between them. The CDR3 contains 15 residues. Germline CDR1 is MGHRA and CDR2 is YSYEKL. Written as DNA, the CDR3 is TGCGCCAGCAGCCAAGATAGCCGTGCAAACACTGAAGCTTTCTTT. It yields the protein CASSQDSRANTEAFF.

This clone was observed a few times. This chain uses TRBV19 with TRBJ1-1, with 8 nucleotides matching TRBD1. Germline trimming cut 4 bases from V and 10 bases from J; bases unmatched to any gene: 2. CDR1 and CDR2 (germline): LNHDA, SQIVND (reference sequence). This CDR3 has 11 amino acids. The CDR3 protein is CASSRDRRAFF. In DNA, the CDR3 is TGTGCCAGTAGTAGGGACAGGAGAGCTTTCTTT. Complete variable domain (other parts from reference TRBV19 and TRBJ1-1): DGGITQSPKYLFRKEGQNVTLSCEQNLNHDAMYWYRQDPGQGLRLIYYSQIVNDFQKGDIAEGYSVSREKKESFPLTVTSAQKNPTAFYLCASSRDRRAFFGQGTRLTVV.

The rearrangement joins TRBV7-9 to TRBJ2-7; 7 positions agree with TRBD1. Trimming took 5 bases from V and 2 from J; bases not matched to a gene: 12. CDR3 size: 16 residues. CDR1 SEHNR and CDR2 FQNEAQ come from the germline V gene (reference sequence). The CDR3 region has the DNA TGTGCCAGCAGCCCCCGTCTCGGGACAGCAACCTACGAGCAGTACTTC. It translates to CASSPRLGTATYEQYF.

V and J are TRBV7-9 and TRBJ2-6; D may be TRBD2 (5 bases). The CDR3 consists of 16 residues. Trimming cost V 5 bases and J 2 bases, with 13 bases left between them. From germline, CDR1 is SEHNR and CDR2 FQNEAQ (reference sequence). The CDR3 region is CASSDHLGAGANVLTF. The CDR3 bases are TGTGCCAGCAGCGACCACTTGGGAGCTGGGGCCAACGTCCTGACTTTC.

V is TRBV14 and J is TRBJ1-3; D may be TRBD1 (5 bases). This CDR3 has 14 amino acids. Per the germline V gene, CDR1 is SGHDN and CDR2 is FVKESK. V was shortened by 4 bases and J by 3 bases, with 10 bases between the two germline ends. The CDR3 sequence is CASSPQGGGNTIYF. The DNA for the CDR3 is TGTGCCAGCAGCCCCCAGGGAGGTGGAAACACCATATATTTT.

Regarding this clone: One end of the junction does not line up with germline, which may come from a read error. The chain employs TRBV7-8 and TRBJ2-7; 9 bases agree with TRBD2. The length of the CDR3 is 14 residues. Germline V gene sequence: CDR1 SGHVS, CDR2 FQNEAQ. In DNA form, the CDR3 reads TGTGCCAGCAGCTTAGCAGAGACTAGCGGAAGAATAAACTTC. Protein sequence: CASSLAETSGRINF. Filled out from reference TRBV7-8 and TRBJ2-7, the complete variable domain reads GAGVSQSPRYKVAKRGQDVALRCDPISGHVSLFWYQQALGQGPEFLTYFQNEAQLDKSGLPSDRFFAERPEGSVSTLKIQRTQQEDSAVYLCASSLAETSGRINFGPGTRLTVT.

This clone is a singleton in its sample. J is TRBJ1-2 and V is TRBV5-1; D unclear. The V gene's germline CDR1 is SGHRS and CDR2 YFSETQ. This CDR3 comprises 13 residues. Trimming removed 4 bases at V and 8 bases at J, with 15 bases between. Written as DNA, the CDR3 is TGCGCCAGCAGCGAACCAACGGCGGGGGGCTACACCTTC. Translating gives CASSEPTAGGYTF. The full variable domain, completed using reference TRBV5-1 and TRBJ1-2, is KAGVTQTPRYLIKTRGQQVTLSCSPISGHRSVSWYQQTPGQGLQFLFEYFSETQRNKGNFPGRFSGRQFSNSRSEMNVSTLELGDSALYLCASSEPTAGGYTFGSGTRLTVV.

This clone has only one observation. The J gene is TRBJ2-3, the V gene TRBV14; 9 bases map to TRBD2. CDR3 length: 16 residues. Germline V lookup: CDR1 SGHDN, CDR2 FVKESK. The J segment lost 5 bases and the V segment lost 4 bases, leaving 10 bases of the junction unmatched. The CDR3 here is CASSLEAGGPVDTQYF. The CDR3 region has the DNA TGTGCCAGCAGCCTTGAGGCGGGGGGGCCTGTAGATACGCAGTATTTT.

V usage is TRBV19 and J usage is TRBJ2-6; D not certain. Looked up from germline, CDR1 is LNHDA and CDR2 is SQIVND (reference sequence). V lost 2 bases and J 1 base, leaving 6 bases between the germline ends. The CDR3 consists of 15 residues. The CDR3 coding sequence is TGTGCCAGTAGTATAACCCGGTCTGGGGCCAACGTCCTGACTTTC. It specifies CASSITRSGANVLTF.

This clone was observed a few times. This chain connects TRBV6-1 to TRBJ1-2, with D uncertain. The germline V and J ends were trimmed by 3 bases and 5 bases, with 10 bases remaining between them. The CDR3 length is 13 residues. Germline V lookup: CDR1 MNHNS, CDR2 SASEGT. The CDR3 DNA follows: TGTGCCAGCAGTGATACCAGTTGGTATGGCTACACCTTC. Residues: CASSDTSWYGYTF.

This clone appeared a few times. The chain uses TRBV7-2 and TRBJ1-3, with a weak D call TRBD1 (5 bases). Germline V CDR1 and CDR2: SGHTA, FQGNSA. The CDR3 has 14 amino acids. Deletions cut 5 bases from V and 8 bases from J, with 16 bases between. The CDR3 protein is CASSPPGRGDTIYF. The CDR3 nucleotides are TGTGCCAGCAGCCCACCAGGGCGGGGTGACACCATATATTTT.

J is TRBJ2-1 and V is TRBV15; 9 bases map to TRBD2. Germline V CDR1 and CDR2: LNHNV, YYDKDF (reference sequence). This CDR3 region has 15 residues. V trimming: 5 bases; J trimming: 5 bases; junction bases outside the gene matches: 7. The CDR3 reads CATSRSGGAHNEQFF. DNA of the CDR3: TGTGCCACCAGCCGTAGCGGGGGTGCACACAATGAGCAGTTCTTC.